The sequence of this T cell receptor beta chain was determined in a study of blood T cell repertoires in COVID-19. Overall study context: The analysed material was cDNA or gDNA that came from T cells, B-cell-depleted T cells, or PBMCs.

In the original analysis: Amplifying reference gene primers gave estimates of nucleated cell counts. Assay: immunoSEQ multiplex PCR; the TCRdb copy retains only in-frame clones and omits some. The V and J calls and clone size were taken over from that table, and D and trimming were inferred from the DNA. This sample yields about 250,000 clones, of which roughly 84% are seen a single time; roughly 0.94% belongs to the top ten. Between the trimmed V and J ends, which lost 4 bases and 0 bases, there was a span of 16 bases. The CDR3 sequence is 16 residues long. Germline CDR1 and CDR2: SGDLS and YYNGEE. Followed longitudinally, the Seattle patients had been enrolled during active infection.

Sample: peripheral blood. The TCR comes from a human donor with COVID-19, enrolled during active disease. The donor label of this sample is uncertain. The chain links TRBV9 to TRBJ1-2, with unresolved D. This CDR3 is CASSPGGATANYGYTF. The DNA for the CDR3 is TGTGCCAGCAGCCCGGGAGGCGCCACTGCTAACTATGGCTACACCTTC.